This TCR beta chain was recovered during a study of blood T cell repertoires in COVID-19 (dated by TCRdb to the early 2020s). About the investigation overall: Samples covering the acute and convalescent phases of COVID-19 were provided by collaborators in the United States, Italy and Spain. Samples came from the ongoing ImmuneRACE study (first 160 participants) plus 1,254 subjects from 6 global collaborators. Where available, HLA class I and class II types were obtained from metadata supplied by the sample provider rather than from assay-based typing. The repertoires were made available in a free public database intended to serve as a resource for research on the immune response to SARS-CoV-2. A de-identified subject ID, COVID-19 status, age in years and sex were almost always included in the sample metadata. The material from the prospective study consisted of cDNA or gDNA derived from T cells, B-cell-depleted T cells, or PBMCs. Deeply sampled blood TCRbeta repertoires from subjects exposed to, actively infected with, or recovered from COVID-19 were included in the dataset.

The investigation overall reported the following: The amount of clinical and demographic metadata varied by source and participant and was provided uncurated.

One collaborating source in Seattle enrolled patients during active infection and followed them longitudinally through the course of disease. Whole blood was collected in K2EDTA tubes by collaborating institutions according to the institutions' own protocols. For TCRbeta analysis, collaborator samples were shipped as frozen whole blood, as isolated PBMCs, or as DNA extracted from either sample type. The immunoSEQ Assay, a bias-controlled multiplex PCR, was used to amplify TCRbeta CDR3 regions from genomic DNA. In the paper's pipeline: Within the assay, amplification of reference gene primers was used to estimate how many nucleated cells each sample contained. Sequence reads were collapsed and filtered to measure the absolute abundance of every unique TCRbeta CDR3 rearrangement. For each sample, productive Simpson clonality was calculated by taking the square root of Simpson's diversity index across productive rearrangements. Drawn from immuneACCESS, this table holds only the in-frame rearrangements with V and J called that TCRdb kept. Clones are partly lost; checked studies trace under half to an unresolved V gene and leave the rest unexplained. That table supplies the V and J calls and clone size; D and trimming were determined from the DNA. Across this sample there are hundreds of thousands of clones, with approximately 86% seen only once. Of the sample, around 13% falls within the top ten clones.

The germline V gene yields MDHEN for CDR1 and SYDVKM for CDR2. From the cysteine up to the phenylalanine, the CDR3 has a length of 16 residues. Of all the DNA, just the CDR3 is kept, 48 bases in frame from base 1. Unmatched junction bases come to 10, with V trimmed by 6 bases and J by 5 bases. A few counts support this clone. No cognate antigen has been identified for it. Base quality data are lacking; no much larger clone is found one base away. This TCR came from a woman in her 70s with COVID-19, enrolled during active disease. The specimen was peripheral blood. The rearrangement joined TRBV28 to TRBJ1-2; the junction holds 12 bases that match TRBD1. The nucleotide sequence reads as follows: TGTGCCAGCAGGAAGGGACAGGGGGCGGGTTGGTATGGCTACACCTTC. It translates to CASRKGQGAGWYGYTF.